The rows below give T cell receptor beta chains drawn from one sample of a study of T-cell memory formation after mild COVID-19. One entry per CDR3 protein results from TCRdb running MiXCR on the 5' RACE reads. The sample includes roughly 160,000 distinct CDR3 sequences, about an eighth seen only once; the top ten take 2.5% to 3.5%. Sequenced input: PBMCs or a T cell subset sorted from them (not recorded which). The receptors were gathered from a man younger than 35 who had mild COVID-19 (a few samples of this study predate the infection). Cell type and time point are not known. Each CDR3 is given with its conserved first and last residue. The order of the fields is V gene, clone size, J gene, CDR3 protein. Clone size is not always given. Where it is, it says once, few, many or a class for expanded clones.

TRBV4-3	few	TRBJ1-1	CASSQVVSNTEAFF
TRBV4-3	NA	TRBJ1-6	CASSQDGGGNSPLHF
TRBV6-4	NA	TRBJ2-7	CASSPERGGFTYEQYF
TRBV10-3	few	TRBJ2-3	CAIGGDTQYF
TRBV11-2	many	TRBJ2-3	CASGYTDTQYF
TRBV18	NA	TRBJ2-2	CASSPREGGTGELFF
TRBV20-1	few	TRBJ2-7	CSARSGGLSYEQYF
TRBV29-1	few	TRBJ2-7	CSAGERLYEQYF
TRBV9	few	TRBJ2-3	CASSVELDTQYF
TRBV12-3/TRBV12-4	NA	TRBJ1-1	CASSLVRGFDTEAFF
TRBV25-1	few	TRBJ2-5	CASSDGETQYF
TRBV7-8	few	TRBJ1-3	CASSALGGPTYSGNTIYF
TRBV7-8	once	TRBJ1-2	CASSPVSGTEHYGYTF
TRBV20-1	few	TRBJ1-5	CSASHTGASNQPQHF
TRBV11-1	few	TRBJ2-5	CASSGADRGGETQYF
TRBV5-1	NA	TRBJ1-6	CASSLGVSGSPLHF
TRBV7-9	many	TRBJ2-7	CASSSGRIYEQYF
TRBV18	NA	TRBJ2-5	CASSPRTSRETQYF
TRBV7-2	few	TRBJ2-7	CASSLTAEQYF
TRBV2	few	TRBJ2-4	CASRQGLNIQYF